Below are 20 T cell receptor beta chains sequenced from a single sample in a study of identical twins. TCRdb passed the 5' RACE reads through MiXCR, listing each CDR3 protein once. The repertoire includes 400,000 to 550,000 distinct CDR3 sequences, 13% to 15% of them detected once, and approximately 0.98% sits in the top ten. These data were likewise used in another study, on yellow fever vaccine responses in identical twins.

The sequencing input was CD4+ T cells sorted from blood. The receptors originated from a woman younger than 30 in good health.

This chain connects TRBV7-2 to TRBJ2-3, with D possibly matching TRBD1 (6 bases). Germline V gene sequence: CDR1 SGHTA, CDR2 FQGNSA. The CDR3 has 15 amino acids. V lost 5 bases, J lost 3 bases, and 15 bases lay in between. The CDR3 DNA follows: TGTGCCAGCAGCCCGGGCACTAGGGGGACAGATACGCAGTATTTT. As protein: CASSPGTRGTDTQYF.

This chain uses TRBV4-3 with TRBJ2-2; tentatively, D is TRBD1 or TRBD2 (7 bases each). The V gene's germline CDR1 is LGHNA and CDR2 YSLEER. This CDR3 has 16 amino acids. V lost 1 base and J 5 bases, leaving 14 bases between the germline ends. In DNA, the CDR3 is TGCGCCAGCAGCCAAGGAGTGCAGGGGGGGACCGGGGAGCTGTTTTTT. The encoded protein is CASSQGVQGGTGELFF.

This clonotype showed up just a few times. V and J are TRBV2 and TRBJ1-4, with D possibly TRBD1 on 6 matching bases. The DNA end is a closer match to TRBJ2-2, so the J assignment may be wrong. This CDR3 spans 14 amino acids. Germline V gene sequence: CDR1 SNHLY, CDR2 FYNNEI. The CDR3 bases are TGTGCCAGCAGTGAGCACGGGACATTGGGGGAGCTGTTTTTT. Translated: CASSEHGTLGELFF.

This clonotype was detected a few times. This chain connects TRBV6-1 to TRBJ2-3; no definite D call. Germline-derived CDR1 and CDR2 are MNHNS and SASEGT. The CDR3 sequence is 15 residues long. The ends were cut back, 2 bases at V and 0 bases at J, with 9 bases in the middle. The CDR3 DNA reads as TGTGCCAGCAGTGAACAGTGGCAGAGCACAGATACGCAGTATTTT. Its translation is CASSEQWQSTDTQYF.

The chain uses TRBV20-1 and TRBJ2-1, with TRBD2 matching over 12 bases. From germline, CDR1 is DFQATT and CDR2 SNEGSKA (reference sequence). This CDR3 has 15 amino acids. V shed 5 bases, J shed 7 bases, and the junction held 9 bases outside the gene matches. CDR3 coding DNA: TGCAGTGCTCCAAGACTAGCGGGGGTTGGAAATGAGCAGTTCTTC. It specifies CSAPRLAGVGNEQFF.

This clonotype was observed many times. The chain has TRBV3-1 and TRBJ1-1; maybe TRBD1 (5 bases). The germline CDR1 and CDR2 sequences are LGHDT and YNNKEL (reference sequence). This CDR3 has 12 amino acids. Trimming pared 4 bases from V and 7 bases from J, leaving 10 bases between. CDR3 sequence: CASSRRQIEAFF. CDR3 nucleotides: TGTGCCAGCAGCCGCCGACAGATTGAAGCTTTCTTT.

The gene calls are TRBV5-1 and TRBJ2-5, with TRBD2 identical over 9 bases. Germline V gives CDR1 SGHRS, CDR2 YFSETQ. The junction had 8 bases not matched to a gene; V was cut back by 3 bases and J by 2 bases. This CDR3 comprises 16 residues. CDR3 nucleotide sequence: TGCGCCAGCAGCTCTGGCCGGACTAGCGAGCAAGAGACCCAGTACTTC. Translation: CASSSGRTSEQETQYF. Using reference TRBV5-1 and TRBJ2-5 for the parts outside the CDR3, the full variable domain is KAGVTQTPRYLIKTRGQQVTLSCSPISGHRSVSWYQQTPGQGLQFLFEYFSETQRNKGNFPGRFSGRQFSNSRSEMNVSTLELGDSALYLCASSSGRTSEQETQYFGPGTRLLVL.

V gene TRBV6-1 combines with J gene TRBJ2-1; D perhaps matches TRBD2 (6 bases). The germline V and J ends were trimmed by 5 bases and 0 bases, with 14 bases remaining between them. Germline-derived CDR1 and CDR2 are MNHNS and SASEGT. The CDR3 is 16 amino acids. CDR3 loop: CASSRGTGGSYNEQFF. The CDR3 DNA reads as TGTGCCAGCAGTCGGGGGACTGGAGGCTCCTACAATGAGCAGTTCTTC.

This clonotype was seen a handful of times. The chain combines TRBV6-1 with TRBJ1-2; 9 bases align to TRBD1. Germline V gene data show CDR1 as MNHNS and CDR2 as SASEGT. Losses at the gene ends were 6 bases for V and 7 bases for J; bases not matched to a gene: 3. There are 12 residues in the CDR3. The CDR3 region has the DNA TGTGCCAGCAGAACAGGGGGCTCTGGCTACACCTTC. Residues: CASRTGGSGYTF.

The rearrangement uses TRBV6-5 and TRBJ2-7; 11 bases match TRBD1. This CDR3 has 16 residues. Germline V lookup: CDR1 MNHEY, CDR2 SVGAGI. V lost 0 bases, J lost 6 bases, and 7 bases stayed unmatched. The CDR3 nucleotides read TGTGCCAGCAGTTACTCGTGGGGACAGGGGGGAGGCGAGCAGTACTTC. Encoded protein: CASSYSWGQGGGEQYF.

The chain combines TRBV7-9 with TRBJ1-2; 7 nucleotides align to TRBD1. Losses at the gene ends were 5 bases for V and 6 bases for J; bases not matched to a gene: 6. Per germline, CDR1 SEHNR and CDR2 FQNEAQ (reference sequence). This CDR3 has 13 amino acids. CDR3 coding DNA: TGTGCCAGCAGCCCAGAGGGGGCGCATGGCTACACCTTC. It codes for CASSPEGAHGYTF.

The V gene is TRBV12-3 or TRBV12-4, the J gene TRBJ2-2; TRBD2 matches at 9 bases. After removal of 7 bases from V and 6 bases from J, the junction contained 6 bases not matched to a gene. The CDR3 totals 14 residues. The CDR3 region has the DNA TGTGCCAGCAAGGGGCGGGAGGGCCCCGGGGAGCTGTTTTTT. It is translated as CASKGREGPGELFF.

This clonotype was detected many times. V is TRBV10-3 and J is TRBJ2-3, with TRBD1 matching over 8 bases. The CDR3 length is 13 residues. The trim removed 0 bases at V and 14 bases at J, leaving 7 bases unmatched. The germline CDR1 and CDR2 sequences are ENHRY and SYGVKD. CDR3 amino acids: CAISESREDRVYF. CDR3 sequence (DNA): TGTGCCATCAGTGAGTCAAGAGAGGACAGGGTGTATTTT.

This chain connects TRBV14 to TRBJ2-6; no clear D. Germline CDR1 SGHDN, CDR2 FVKESK. Trimming left V 3 bases short and J 4 bases short, with 13 bases between. The CDR3 is 16 residues long. Here the CDR3 reads CASSQALIPGANVLTF. DNA for the CDR3: TGTGCCAGCAGCCAGGCACTGATACCCGGGGCCAACGTCCTGACTTTC.

This clonotype has a handful of counts. The CDR3 sequence: CASSFDRGSYGYTF. DNA of the CDR3: TGTGCCAGCAGCTTTGACAGGGGAAGCTATGGCTACACCTTC. The gene calls are TRBV5-8 and TRBJ1-2; 8 bases align to TRBD1. The CDR3 has 14 residues. V lost 2 bases, J lost 4 bases, and 4 bases stayed unmatched. The germline gives CDR1 SGHTS, CDR2 YDEGEE.

The CDR3 region has the DNA TGTGCCAGCAGCAAACGGCAGGGGGTGAGAGAGACCCAGTACTTC. Amino acid sequence: CASSKRQGVRETQYF. This sequence joins TRBV21-1 and TRBJ2-5; the table's D call, TRBD1, was not checked against the DNA. TRBV21-1 corresponds to a pseudogene. The CDR3 is made up of 15 amino acids.

This clonotype turned up a few times. The chain couples TRBV7-9 to TRBJ2-6; TRBD1 matches 8 bases. The germline V gene encodes CDR1 SEHNR and CDR2 FQNEAQ (reference sequence). The CDR3 loop spans 16 amino acids. The CDR3 reads CAELGTGFSGANVLTF. In DNA, the CDR3 is TGTGCAGAACTGGGGACAGGCTTCTCTGGGGCCAACGTCCTGACTTTC.

This clonotype was counted at least ten times. The chain recombines TRBV7-2 with TRBJ1-5; 8 nucleotides agree with TRBD1. Trimming removed 2 bases from V and 6 bases from J; junction bases left unmatched: 9. The CDR3 contains 16 residues. Germline V gene lookup returns CDR1 SGHTA and CDR2 FQGNSA. CDR3 residues: CASSLSDRVGGQPQHF. The CDR3 DNA is TGTGCCAGCAGCTTATCGGACAGGGTAGGGGGTCAGCCCCAGCATTTT.

The chain combines TRBV5-1 with TRBJ1-6; TRBD1 aligns across 8 bases. The CDR3 runs 14 residues. In germline, CDR1 is SGHRS, CDR2 YFSETQ. The junction had 4 bases not matched to a gene; V was cut back by 4 bases and J by 7 bases. CDR3 in DNA: TGCGCCAGCAGCCCCCGGGACAGGAATTCACCCCTCCACTTT. Protein: CASSPRDRNSPLHF.

The chain recombines TRBV20-1 with TRBJ2-5; 7 nucleotides agree with TRBD2. From germline, CDR1 is DFQATT and CDR2 SNEGSKA (reference sequence). The junction had 7 bases not matched to a gene; V was cut back by 5 bases and J by 4 bases. The CDR3 runs to 13 residues. The CDR3 loop is CSAQETSRETQYF. The CDR3 DNA sequence: TGCAGTGCTCAAGAGACTAGCCGAGAGACCCAGTACTTC.